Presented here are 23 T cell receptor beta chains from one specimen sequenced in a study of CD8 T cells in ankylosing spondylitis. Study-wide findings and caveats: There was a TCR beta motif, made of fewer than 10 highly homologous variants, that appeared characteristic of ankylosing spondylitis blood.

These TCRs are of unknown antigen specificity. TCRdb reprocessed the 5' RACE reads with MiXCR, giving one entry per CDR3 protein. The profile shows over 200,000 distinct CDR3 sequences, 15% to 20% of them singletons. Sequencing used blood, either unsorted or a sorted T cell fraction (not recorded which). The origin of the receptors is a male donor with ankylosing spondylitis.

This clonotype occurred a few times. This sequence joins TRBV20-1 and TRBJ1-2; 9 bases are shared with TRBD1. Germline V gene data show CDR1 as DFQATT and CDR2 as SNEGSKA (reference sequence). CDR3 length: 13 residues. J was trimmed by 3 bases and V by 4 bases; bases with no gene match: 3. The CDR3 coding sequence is TGCAGTGCTACCAGGACAGGGGACTATGGCTACACCTTC. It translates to CSATRTGDYGYTF.

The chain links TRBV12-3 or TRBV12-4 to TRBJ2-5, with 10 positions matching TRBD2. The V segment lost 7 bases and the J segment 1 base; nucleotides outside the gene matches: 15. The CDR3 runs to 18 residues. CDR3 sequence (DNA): TGTGCCAGCAAACTAGCGGGGAGACAACCCCTCCTCCAAGAGACCCAGTACTTC. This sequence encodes CASKLAGRQPLLQETQYF.

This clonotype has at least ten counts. The CDR3 loop is CSARTGDYNEQFF. The CDR3 DNA reads TGCAGTGCTAGGACCGGAGACTACAATGAGCAGTTCTTC. This chain joins TRBV20-1 and TRBJ2-1, with no clear D. With 3 bases removed from V and 3 bases from J, the gap between germline ends came to 9 bases. The CDR3 length is 13 residues. The germline V gene has CDR1 DFQATT and CDR2 SNEGSKA (reference sequence).

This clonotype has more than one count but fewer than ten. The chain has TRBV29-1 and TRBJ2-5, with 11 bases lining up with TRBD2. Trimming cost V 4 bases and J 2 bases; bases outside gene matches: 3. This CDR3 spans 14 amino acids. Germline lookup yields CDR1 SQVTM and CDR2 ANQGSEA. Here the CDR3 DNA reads TGCAGCGTTGTGGGACTAGCGGAGCAAGAGACCCAGTACTTC. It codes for CSVVGLAEQETQYF.

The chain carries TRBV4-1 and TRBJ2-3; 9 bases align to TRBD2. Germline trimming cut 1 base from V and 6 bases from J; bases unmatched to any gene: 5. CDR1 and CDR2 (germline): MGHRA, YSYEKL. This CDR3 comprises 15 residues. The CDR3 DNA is TGCGCCAGCAGCCAAGTAGCGGGGGCCGAGGATACGCAGTATTTT. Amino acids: CASSQVAGAEDTQYF.

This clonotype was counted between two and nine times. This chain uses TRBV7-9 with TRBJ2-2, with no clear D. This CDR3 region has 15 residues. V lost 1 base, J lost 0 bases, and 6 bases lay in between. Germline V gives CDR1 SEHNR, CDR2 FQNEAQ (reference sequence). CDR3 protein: CASSLDRTNTGELFF. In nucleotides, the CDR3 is TGTGCCAGCAGCTTAGACAGAACGAACACCGGGGAGCTGTTTTTT.

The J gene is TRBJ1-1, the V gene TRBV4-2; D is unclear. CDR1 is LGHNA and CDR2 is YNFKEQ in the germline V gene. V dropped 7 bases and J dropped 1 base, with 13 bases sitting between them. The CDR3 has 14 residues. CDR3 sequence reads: CASTWEDSNTEAFF. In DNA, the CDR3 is TGTGCCAGCACCTGGGAGGATTCGAACACTGAAGCTTTCTTT.

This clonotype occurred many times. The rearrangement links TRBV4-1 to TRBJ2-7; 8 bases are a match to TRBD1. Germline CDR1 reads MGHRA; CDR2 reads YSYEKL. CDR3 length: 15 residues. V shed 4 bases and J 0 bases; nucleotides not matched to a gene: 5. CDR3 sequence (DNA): TGCGCCAGCAGCCCAGGACAGGGCCACTCCTACGAGCAGTACTTC. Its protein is CASSPGQGHSYEQYF.

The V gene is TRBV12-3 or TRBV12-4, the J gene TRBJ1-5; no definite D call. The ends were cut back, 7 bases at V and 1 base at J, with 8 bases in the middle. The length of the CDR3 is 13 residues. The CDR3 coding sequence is TGTGCCAGCATGACGGGGAGCAATCAGCCCCAGCATTTT. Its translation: CASMTGSNQPQHF.

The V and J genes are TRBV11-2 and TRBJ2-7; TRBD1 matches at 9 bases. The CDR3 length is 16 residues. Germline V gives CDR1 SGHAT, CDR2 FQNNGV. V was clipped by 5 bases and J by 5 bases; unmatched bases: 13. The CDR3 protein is CASSPSGLTGGHEQYF. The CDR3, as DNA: TGTGCCAGCAGCCCTAGTGGGTTAACAGGGGGCCACGAGCAGTACTTC.

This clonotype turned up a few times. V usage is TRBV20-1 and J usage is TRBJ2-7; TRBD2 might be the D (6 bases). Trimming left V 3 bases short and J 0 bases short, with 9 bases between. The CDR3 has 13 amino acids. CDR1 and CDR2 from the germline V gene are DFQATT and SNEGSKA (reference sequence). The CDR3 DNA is TGCAGTGCTAGGCCACTAGCCTCCTACGAGCAGTACTTC. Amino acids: CSARPLASYEQYF.

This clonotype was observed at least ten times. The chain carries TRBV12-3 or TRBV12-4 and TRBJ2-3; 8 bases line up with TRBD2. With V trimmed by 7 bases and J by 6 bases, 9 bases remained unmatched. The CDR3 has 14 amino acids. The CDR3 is CASTRAGDSDTQYF. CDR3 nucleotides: TGTGCCAGCACGAGAGCGGGGGACTCCGATACGCAGTATTTT.

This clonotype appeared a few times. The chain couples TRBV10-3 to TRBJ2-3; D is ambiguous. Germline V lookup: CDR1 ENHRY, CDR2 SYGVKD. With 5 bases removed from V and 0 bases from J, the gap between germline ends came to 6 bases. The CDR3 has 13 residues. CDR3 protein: CAISPDSTDTQYF. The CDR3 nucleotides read TGTGCCATCAGTCCGGACAGCACAGATACGCAGTATTTT.

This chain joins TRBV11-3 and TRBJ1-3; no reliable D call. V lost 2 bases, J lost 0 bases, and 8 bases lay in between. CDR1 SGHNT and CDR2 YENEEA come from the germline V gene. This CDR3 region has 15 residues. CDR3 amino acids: CASSLRDSSGNTIYF. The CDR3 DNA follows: TGTGCCAGCAGCTTACGGGATAGCTCTGGAAACACCATATATTTT.

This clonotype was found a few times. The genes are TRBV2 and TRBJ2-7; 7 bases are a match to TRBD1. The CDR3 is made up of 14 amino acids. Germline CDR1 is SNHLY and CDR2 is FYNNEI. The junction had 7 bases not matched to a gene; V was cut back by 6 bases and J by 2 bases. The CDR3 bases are TGTGCCAGCAGCGACAGGGTAGGGACCTACGAGCAGTACTTC. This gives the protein CASSDRVGTYEQYF.

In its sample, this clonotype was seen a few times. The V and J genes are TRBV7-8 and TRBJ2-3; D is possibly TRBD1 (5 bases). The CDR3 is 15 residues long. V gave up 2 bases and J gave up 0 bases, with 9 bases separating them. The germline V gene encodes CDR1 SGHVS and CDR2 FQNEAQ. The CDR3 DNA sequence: TGTGCCAGCAGCTTACCAGGGATGAGCACAGATACGCAGTATTTT. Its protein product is CASSLPGMSTDTQYF.

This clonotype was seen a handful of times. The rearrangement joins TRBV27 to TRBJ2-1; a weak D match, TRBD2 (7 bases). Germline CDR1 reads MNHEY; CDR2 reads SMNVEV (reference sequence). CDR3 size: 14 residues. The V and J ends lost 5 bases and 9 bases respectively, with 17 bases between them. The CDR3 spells CASSRGGGAIEQFF. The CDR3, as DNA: TGTGCCAGCAGTAGGGGAGGGGGGGCAATTGAGCAGTTCTTC.

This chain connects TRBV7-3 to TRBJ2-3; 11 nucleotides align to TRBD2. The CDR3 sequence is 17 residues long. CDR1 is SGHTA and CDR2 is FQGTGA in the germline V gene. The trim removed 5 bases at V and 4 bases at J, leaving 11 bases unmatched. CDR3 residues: CASSPRTSGFSADTQYF. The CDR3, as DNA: TGTGCCAGCAGCCCTCGGACTAGCGGGTTTAGTGCAGATACGCAGTATTTT.

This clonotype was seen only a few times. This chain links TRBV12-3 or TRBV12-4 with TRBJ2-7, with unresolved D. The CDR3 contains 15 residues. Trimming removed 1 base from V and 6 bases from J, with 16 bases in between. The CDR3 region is CASSLDRLYVSEQYF. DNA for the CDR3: TGTGCCAGCAGTTTAGACCGGCTTTATGTCTCCGAGCAGTACTTC.

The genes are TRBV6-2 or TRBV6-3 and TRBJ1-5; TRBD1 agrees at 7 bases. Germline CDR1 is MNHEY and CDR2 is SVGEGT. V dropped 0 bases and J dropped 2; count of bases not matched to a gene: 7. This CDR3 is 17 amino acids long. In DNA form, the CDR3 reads TGTGCCAGCAGTTACTCGTTTTTCGGGACAGGCAATCAGCCCCAGCATTTT. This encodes CASSYSFFGTGNQPQHF.

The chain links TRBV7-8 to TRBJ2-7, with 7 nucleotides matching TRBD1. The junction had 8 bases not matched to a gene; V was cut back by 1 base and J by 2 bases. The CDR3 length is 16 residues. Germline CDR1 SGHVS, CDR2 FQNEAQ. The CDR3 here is CASSLEGAERTYEQYF. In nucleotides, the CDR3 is TGTGCCAGCAGCTTAGAGGGGGCGGAACGCACCTACGAGCAGTACTTC.

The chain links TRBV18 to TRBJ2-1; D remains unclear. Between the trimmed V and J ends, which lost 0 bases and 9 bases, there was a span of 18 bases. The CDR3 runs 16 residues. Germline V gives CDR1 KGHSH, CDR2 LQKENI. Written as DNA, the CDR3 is TGTGCCAGCTCACCACCAGTCCCAGTTGGTCATAGTGAGCAGTTCTTC. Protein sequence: CASSPPVPVGHSEQFF.

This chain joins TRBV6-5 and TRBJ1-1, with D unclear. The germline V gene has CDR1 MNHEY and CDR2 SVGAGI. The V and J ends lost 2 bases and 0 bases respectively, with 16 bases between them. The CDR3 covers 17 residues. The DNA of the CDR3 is TGTGCCAGCAGTTACAGGGAGGCCTTCCGCATGAACACTGAAGCTTTCTTT. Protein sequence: CASSYREAFRMNTEAFF.